Below, 19 T cell receptor beta chains from the same sample are listed, as sequenced in a study of CD8 T cells in ankylosing spondylitis. TCRdb re-called the 5' RACE reads with MiXCR, one entry per CDR3 protein. The data hold about 240,000 distinct CDR3 sequences, with over 8.5% observed a single time. Material: blood, either unsorted or a sorted T cell fraction (not recorded which). These receptor sequences come from a male donor with ankylosing spondylitis or in good health (not recorded which).

This clonotype was found many times. The chain carries TRBV7-8 and TRBJ2-1; a weak D match, TRBD2 (6 bases). CDR1 is SGHVS and CDR2 is FQNEAQ in the germline V gene. Trimming took off 5 bases at V and 2 bases at J, with 16 bases between the two ends. This CDR3 is 16 amino acids long. The CDR3 spells CASSTDGLQTYNEQFF. In DNA, the CDR3 is TGTGCCAGCAGCACCGATGGACTACAGACCTACAATGAGCAGTTCTTC.

This clonotype was recorded many times. The chain is built from TRBV6-2 or TRBV6-3 and TRBJ2-1, with D perhaps matching TRBD2 (6 bases). CDR3 size: 15 residues. V gave up 7 bases and J gave up 0 bases, with 13 bases separating them. Germline V gives CDR1 MNHEY, CDR2 SVGEGT. The CDR3 DNA reads as TGTGCCAGCAAGACCGGGAGTAGCTCCTACAATGAGCAGTTCTTC. The encoded protein is CASKTGSSSYNEQFF.

This clonotype was detected ten times or more. The chain couples TRBV5-1 to TRBJ2-5; no definite D call. The CDR3 sequence is 14 residues long. Trimming left V 0 bases short and J 1 base short, with 7 bases between. CDR1 is SGHRS and CDR2 is YFSETQ in the germline V gene. CDR3 in amino acids: CASSLDTLQETQYF. The CDR3 DNA reads as TGCGCCAGCAGCTTGGACACCCTCCAAGAGACCCAGTACTTC.

This clonotype was seen ten or more times. The CDR3 protein is CASSQDPVGRASGANVLTF. The DNA for the CDR3 is TGTGCCAGCAGCCAAGATCCCGTCGGCAGGGCGTCTGGGGCCAACGTCCTGACTTTC. J is TRBJ2-6 and V is TRBV3-1; possible D gene TRBD1, 5 bases. Germline lookup yields CDR1 LGHDT and CDR2 YNNKEL (reference sequence). Trimming took off 0 bases at V and 1 base at J, with 16 bases between the two ends. The CDR3 has 19 amino acids.

This clonotype was observed a few times. The gene calls are TRBV30 and TRBJ1-2; a weak D match, TRBD1 (5 bases). The CDR3 has 14 amino acids. The germline V gene has CDR1 GTSNPN and CDR2 SVGIG (reference sequence). The V and J ends lost 0 bases and 5 bases respectively, with 13 bases between them. The DNA for the CDR3 is TGTGCCTGGAGTGTAGGGTCGACAGTGTATGGCTACACCTTC. Protein product: CAWSVGSTVYGYTF.

This sequence joins TRBV20-1 and TRBJ2-7; tentatively, D is TRBD1 (6 bases). CDR1 is DFQATT and CDR2 is SNEGSKA in the germline V gene (reference sequence). The CDR3 totals 14 residues. V was trimmed by 3 bases and J by 2 bases, leaving 14 bases between them. The DNA of the CDR3 is TGCAGTGCTAGTAGGGGGAGCGGCACCTACGAGCAGTACTTC. It specifies CSASRGSGTYEQYF.

V is TRBV12-3 or TRBV12-4 and J is TRBJ2-7; D is possibly TRBD2 (5 bases). CDR3 size: 15 residues. The ends were cut back, 6 bases at V and 3 bases at J, with 18 bases in the middle. CDR3 in DNA: TGTGCCAGCAGCATCTGGGGTAAACGGGGCTACGAGCAGTACTTC. Its translation: CASSIWGKRGYEQYF.

This rearrangement joins TRBV20-1 to TRBJ2-1; TRBD1 matches at 7 bases. The trim removed 3 bases at V and 7 bases at J, leaving 12 bases unmatched. This CDR3 is 15 amino acids long. The V gene's germline CDR1 is DFQATT and CDR2 SNEGSKA (reference sequence). The CDR3 sequence: CSASFYRGRRNEQFF. CDR3 coding DNA: TGCAGTGCTAGTTTTTACAGGGGCCGCAGGAATGAGCAGTTCTTC.

As regards this clonotype: One base away lies a much larger clone, so this may be a sequencing read error. The chain joins TRBV9 to TRBJ1-4; 9 positions agree with TRBD1. The CDR3 is 15 residues long. V lost 4 bases, J lost 7 bases, and 8 bases stayed unmatched. The germline V gene encodes CDR1 SGDLS and CDR2 YYNGEE. This CDR3 reads CASSKPGQGGEKLFF. For the CDR3, the DNA is TGTGCCAGCAGCAAACCGGGACAGGGAGGTGAAAAACTGTTTTTT. Full variable domain (outside the CDR3, taken from reference TRBV9 and TRBJ1-4): DSGVTQTPKHLITATGQRVTLRCSPRSGDLSVYWYQQSLDQGLQFLIQYYNGEERAKGNILERFSAQQFPDLHSELNLSSLELGDSALYFCASSKPGQGGEKLFFGSGTQLSVL.

V usage is TRBV18 and J usage is TRBJ1-6; 7 bases match TRBD1. V trimming: 3 bases; J trimming: 9 bases; junction bases outside the gene matches: 11. Germline loops: CDR1 KGHSH, CDR2 LQKENI. This CDR3 region has 16 residues. CDR3 region: CASSPASPGGISPLHF. CDR3 DNA: TGTGCCAGCTCACCGGCGTCCCCAGGGGGTATTTCACCCCTCCACTTT.

The V call is TRBV12-1, the J call TRBJ1-1; the table's D call, TRBD1, was not checked against the DNA. TRBV12-1 is recorded as a pseudogene. The CDR3 extends over 14 amino acids. The CDR3 sequence: CASSPAPLNTEAFF. The CDR3, as DNA: TGTGCCAGCAGCCCCGCGCCCCTGAACACTGAAGCTTTCTTT.

This clonotype was found many times. The rearrangement links TRBV29-1 to TRBJ2-7; D gene uncertain. V was clipped by 4 bases and J by 3 bases, with 10 bases between them. The CDR3 totals 12 residues. The germline CDR1 and CDR2 sequences are SQVTM and ANQGSEA. CDR3 in amino acids: CSVGTPRYEQYF. In nucleotides, the CDR3 is TGCAGCGTTGGGACCCCCCGCTACGAGCAGTACTTC.

The rearrangement links TRBV27 to TRBJ2-3, with D unclear. The ends were cut back, 2 bases at V and 4 bases at J, with 7 bases in the middle. This CDR3 contains 13 residues. CDR1 is MNHEY and CDR2 is SMNVEV in the germline V gene (reference sequence). The CDR3 DNA reads TGTGCCAGCAGTTTAACATTTTCAGATACGCAGTATTTT. It translates to CASSLTFSDTQYF.

Of note for this clonotype: A much larger clonotype is one base distant, so this may be a read error. The chain carries TRBV15 and TRBJ1-1; weak D call: TRBD1 (5 bases). The V end lost 4 bases, the J end lost 0 bases, and 12 bases lay between the germline ends. CDR3 length equals 15 residues. The V gene's germline CDR1 is LNHNV and CDR2 YYDKDF (reference sequence). The CDR3 loop reads CATSMGRHMNTEAFF. CDR3 DNA: TGTGCCACCAGCATGGGACGGCACATGAACACTGAAGCTTTCTTT.

About this clonotype itself: The junction and the germline gene differ at one end; a read error may be behind it. The V gene is TRBV14, the J gene TRBJ2-3; 11 bases align to TRBD2. The germline CDR1 and CDR2 sequences are SGHDN and FVKESK. The CDR3 totals 16 residues. As DNA, the CDR3 is TGTGCCAGCAGCCAAGCTAGCGGGAGGCACACAGATAAGCAGTATTTT. It specifies CASSQASGRHTDKQYF.

There are many counts of this clonotype. The chain links TRBV30 to TRBJ2-1; D uncertain. This CDR3 has 13 amino acids. The germline CDR1 and CDR2 sequences are GTSNPN and SVGIG (reference sequence). V was pared by 0 bases and J by 6 bases, with 9 bases between. The CDR3 DNA sequence: TGTGCCTGGAGTGTACCCCTGCCCAATGAGCAGTTCTTC. Translating gives CAWSVPLPNEQFF.

This clonotype appeared a few times. The J gene is TRBJ2-1, the V gene TRBV7-2; D remains ambiguous. V dropped 5 bases and J dropped 7 bases, with 9 bases sitting between them. The CDR3 consists of 12 residues. The V gene's germline CDR1 is SGHTA and CDR2 FQGNSA. The CDR3 DNA sequence: TGTGCCAGCAGCCCCAACCGGAATGAGCAGTTCTTC. Its translation is CASSPNRNEQFF.

This rearrangement joins TRBV9 to TRBJ1-5, with no clear D. V was shortened by 4 bases and J by 6 bases, with 14 bases between the two germline ends. The CDR3 is made up of 14 amino acids. Germline values: CDR1 SGDLS, CDR2 YYNGEE. CDR3 sequence reads: CASSPPGRSQPQHF. CDR3 DNA sequence: TGTGCCAGCAGCCCCCCTGGCAGGAGTCAGCCCCAGCATTTT.

The chain has TRBV10-3 and TRBJ1-5; 11 positions agree with TRBD1. The CDR3 has 15 amino acids. Trimming cost V 4 bases and J 6 bases; bases outside gene matches: 5. Germline values: CDR1 ENHRY, CDR2 SYGVKD. CDR3 sequence (DNA): TGTGCCATCAGTGTAGGACAGGGGGCATTTCAGCCCCAGCATTTT. Amino acids: CAISVGQGAFQPQHF.